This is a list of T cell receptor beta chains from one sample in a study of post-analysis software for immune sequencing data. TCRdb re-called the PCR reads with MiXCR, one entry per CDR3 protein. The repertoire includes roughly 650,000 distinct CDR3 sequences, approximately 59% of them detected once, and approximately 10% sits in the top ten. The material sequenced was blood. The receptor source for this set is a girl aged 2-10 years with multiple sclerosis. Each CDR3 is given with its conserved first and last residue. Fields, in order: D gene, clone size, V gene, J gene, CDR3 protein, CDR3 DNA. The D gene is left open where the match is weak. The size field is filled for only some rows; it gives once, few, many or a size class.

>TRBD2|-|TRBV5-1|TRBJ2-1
CAGSSGTSGTNEQFF
TGCGCCGGCAGCTCCGGGACTAGCGGGACCAATGAGCAGTTCTTC
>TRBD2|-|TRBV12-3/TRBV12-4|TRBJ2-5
CASTKGLADQETQYF
TGTGCCAGCACAAAGGGACTAGCGGACCAAGAGACCCAGTACTTC
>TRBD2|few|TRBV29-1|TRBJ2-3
CSVSGREMTDTQYF
TGCAGCGTTTCGGGGCGGGAGATGACAGATACGCAGTATTTT
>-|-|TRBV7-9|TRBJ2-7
CASSPPALQGIAYEQYF
TGTGCCAGCAGCCCCCCCGCCCTACAGGGAATCGCCTACGAGCAGTACTTC
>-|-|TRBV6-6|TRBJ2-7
CASSWSIPAASYEQYF
TGTGCCAGCAGTTGGTCCATACCGGCGGCTTCCTACGAGCAGTACTTC
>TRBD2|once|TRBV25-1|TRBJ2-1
CASSELAGDGGNEQFF
TGTGCCAGCAGTGAACTAGCGGGAGACGGGGGAAATGAGCAGTTCTTC
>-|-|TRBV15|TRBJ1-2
CATSNYGAANYGYTF
TGTGCCACCAGCAATTATGGGGCAGCTAACTATGGCTACACCTTC
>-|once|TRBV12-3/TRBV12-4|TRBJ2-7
CASSLGSLTYNEQYF
TGTGCCAGCAGTTTAGGCAGTTTAACCTACAATGAGCAGTACTTC
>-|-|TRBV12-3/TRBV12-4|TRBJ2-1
CASNPQGQGNEQFF
TGTGCCAGCAACCCTCAGGGGCAGGGCAATGAGCAGTTCTTC
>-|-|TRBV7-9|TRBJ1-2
CTSSLEQGYLYGYTF
TGTACCAGCAGCTTGGAACAGGGCTACCTCTATGGCTACACCTTC
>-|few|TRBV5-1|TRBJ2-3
CASSGAGDTQYF
TGCGCCAGCAGCGGCGCGGGGGATACGCAGTATTTT
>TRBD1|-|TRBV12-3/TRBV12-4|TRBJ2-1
CASRGQGYNEQFF
TGTGCCAGCAGGGGACAGGGCTACAATGAGCAGTTCTTC
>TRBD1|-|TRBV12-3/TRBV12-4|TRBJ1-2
CASSLGTGYVYGYTF
TGTGCCAGCAGTTTAGGGACAGGGTACGTCTATGGCTACACCTTC
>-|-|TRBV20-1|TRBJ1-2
CSPGSGYTF
TGCAGCCCCGGAAGCGGCTACACCTTC
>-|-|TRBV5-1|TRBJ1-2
CASSLSGLNYGYTF
TGCGCCAGCAGCTTGTCGGGGTTAAACTATGGCTACACCTTC
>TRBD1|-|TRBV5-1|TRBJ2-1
CASRNRGSSYNEQFF
TGCGCCAGCAGAAACAGGGGAAGCTCCTACAATGAGCAGTTCTTC